Reported below is one TCR beta chain. Its antigen is still unknown. This sample stems from a study of T cells expressing NK-cell markers. Across the study: One of eight sequenced donors was HCMV-seronegative; the other seven were seropositive. Findings and limits, study-wide: The CD3+CD56-NKG2C+ fraction of a few donors was also led by these clonotypes.

Germline assignment: CDR1 DFQATT and CDR2 SNEGSKA (reference sequence). The CDR3 runs to 15 residues. With the 5' RACE reads reprocessed, TCRdb shows one record per CDR3 protein and no DNA. The repertoire table contains approximately 550,000 distinct CDR3 sequences. The chain couples TRBV20-1 to TRBJ2-5; TCRdb's D call, TRBD2, is unchecked because there is no DNA. This clonotype originated in a man between 18 and 29 years old in good health. Specimen: blood T cells: a sorted CD56 or NKG2C T cell subset, CD4+ or CD8+ T cells, or bulk PBMC T cells (not recorded which). The CDR3 reads CSATHLAEGRETQYF.